This T cell receptor beta chain was recovered during a study of T cells in women clearing cervical HPV infection. Turning to this clone: Its cognate antigen is unknown. The germline gene is not matched at one end of the junction; a read error may be the cause. The read ends 3 residues early relative to the CDR3; the germline J gene fills the gap. The same CDR3 arises from other DNA sequences in this sample as well.

Germline-derived CDR1 and CDR2 are SGHTA and FQGNSA. This CDR3 spans 14 amino acids. Findings and caveats of the study: Unknown T-cell numbers per sample may underlie the richness differences.

Only in-frame clones appear in the TCRdb table, and some are missing; sequencing was by immunoSEQ multiplex PCR. The table gives roughly 14,000 clones; the top ten clones make up roughly 20% of it. V and J are TRBV7-2 and TRBJ1-3; TRBD1 is a possible D gene (5 bases). The sequence was collected from a woman between 18 and 75 years old with a cervical HPV16 infection that either progressed to CIN3+ or cleared (not recorded which). The specimen was blood buffy coat. The sequenced CDR3 bases are TGTGCCAGCAGCTTAGCAGGGGTCGGAAACACA. It translates to CASSLAGVGNT. From start to end, the CDR3 is CASSLAGVGNTIYF. The full variable domain, in which reference TRBV7-2 and TRBJ1-3 provide the parts outside the CDR3, is GAGVSQSPSNKVTEKGKDVELRCDPISGHTALYWYRQSLGQGLEFLIYFQGNSAPDKSGLPSDRFSAERTGGSVSTLTIQRTQQEDSAVYLCASSLAGVGNTIYFGEGSWLTVV.